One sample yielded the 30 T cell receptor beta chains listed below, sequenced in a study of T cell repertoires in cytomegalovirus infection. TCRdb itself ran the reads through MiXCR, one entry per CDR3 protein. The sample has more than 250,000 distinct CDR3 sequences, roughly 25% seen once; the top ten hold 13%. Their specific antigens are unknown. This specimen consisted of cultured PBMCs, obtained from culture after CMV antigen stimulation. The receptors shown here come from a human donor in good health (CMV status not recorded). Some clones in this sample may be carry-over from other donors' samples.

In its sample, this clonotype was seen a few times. The CDR3 nucleotides read TGTGCCAGCAGCCCCCCTAGCGGGAAGGTAGTTGAGCAGTTCTTC. Protein: CASSPPSGKVVEQFF. This sequence joins TRBV11-2 and TRBJ2-1, with TRBD2 identical over 9 bases. Germline values: CDR1 SGHAT, CDR2 FQNNGV. There are 15 residues in the CDR3. Trimming at V came to 5 bases and at J to 9 bases, leaving 11 bases not matched to a gene.

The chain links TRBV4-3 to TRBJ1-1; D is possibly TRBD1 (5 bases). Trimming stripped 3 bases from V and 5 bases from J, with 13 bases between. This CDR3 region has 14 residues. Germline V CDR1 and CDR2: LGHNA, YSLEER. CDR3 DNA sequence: TGCGCCAGCAGCCAGGGGGTAAGCCGGACTGAAGCTTTCTTT. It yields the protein CASSQGVSRTEAFF.

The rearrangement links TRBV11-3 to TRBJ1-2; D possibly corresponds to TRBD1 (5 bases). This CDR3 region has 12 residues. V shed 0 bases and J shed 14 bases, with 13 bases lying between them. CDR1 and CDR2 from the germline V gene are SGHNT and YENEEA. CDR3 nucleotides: TGTGCCAGCAGCTTAGAGCTTGAGGGGACGACCTTC. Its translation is CASSLELEGTTF.

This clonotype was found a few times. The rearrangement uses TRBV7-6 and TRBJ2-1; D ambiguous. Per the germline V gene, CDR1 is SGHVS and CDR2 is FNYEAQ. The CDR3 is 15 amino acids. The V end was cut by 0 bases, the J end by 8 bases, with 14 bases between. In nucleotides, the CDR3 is TGTGCCAGCAGCTTAGCGGCTAGGATTCTAGATGAGCAGTTCTTC. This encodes CASSLAARILDEQFF.

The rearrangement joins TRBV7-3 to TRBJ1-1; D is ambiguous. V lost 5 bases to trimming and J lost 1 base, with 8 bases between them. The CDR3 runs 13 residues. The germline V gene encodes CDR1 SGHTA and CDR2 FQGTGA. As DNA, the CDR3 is TGTGCCAGCAGCGTACGCGGGAACACTGAAGCTTTCTTT. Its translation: CASSVRGNTEAFF.

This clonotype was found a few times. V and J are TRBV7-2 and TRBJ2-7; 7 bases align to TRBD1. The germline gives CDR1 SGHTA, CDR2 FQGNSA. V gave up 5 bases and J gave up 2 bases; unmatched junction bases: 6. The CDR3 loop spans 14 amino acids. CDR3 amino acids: CASSLYRGAYEQYF. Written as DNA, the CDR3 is TGTGCCAGCAGCCTATACAGGGGAGCCTACGAGCAGTACTTC.

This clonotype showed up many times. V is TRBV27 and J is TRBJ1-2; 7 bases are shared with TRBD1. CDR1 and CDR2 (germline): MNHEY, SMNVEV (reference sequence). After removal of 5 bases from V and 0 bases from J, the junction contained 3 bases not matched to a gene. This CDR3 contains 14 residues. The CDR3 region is CASSRQGANYGYTF. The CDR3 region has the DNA TGTGCCAGCAGTAGACAGGGAGCTAACTATGGCTACACCTTC.

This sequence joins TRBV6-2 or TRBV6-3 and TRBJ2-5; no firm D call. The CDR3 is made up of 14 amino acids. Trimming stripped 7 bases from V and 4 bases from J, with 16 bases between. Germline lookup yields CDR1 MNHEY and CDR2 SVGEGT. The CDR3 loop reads CASTPFRKGETQYF. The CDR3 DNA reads TGTGCCAGCACCCCCTTTCGGAAAGGAGAGACCCAGTACTTC.

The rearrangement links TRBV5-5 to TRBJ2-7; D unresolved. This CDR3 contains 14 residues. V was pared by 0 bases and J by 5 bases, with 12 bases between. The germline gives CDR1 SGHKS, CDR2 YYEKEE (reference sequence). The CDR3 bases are TGTGCCAGCAGCTTGGCCCCCTTGAGAGACGAGCAGTACTTC. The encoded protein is CASSLAPLRDEQYF.

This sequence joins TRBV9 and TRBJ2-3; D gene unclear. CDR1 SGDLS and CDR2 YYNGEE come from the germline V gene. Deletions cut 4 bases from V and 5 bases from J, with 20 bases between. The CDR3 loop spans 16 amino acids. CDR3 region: CASSPELGRKGDTQYF. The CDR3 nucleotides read TGTGCCAGCAGCCCTGAGCTAGGCAGGAAGGGAGATACGCAGTATTTT.

This CDR3 reads CASSLRGWGQYNNYNEQFF. CDR3 in DNA: TGTGCCAGCAGTTTACGAGGTTGGGGACAGTATAATAACTACAATGAGCAGTTCTTC. The rearrangement links TRBV28 to TRBJ2-1; 7 nucleotides line up with TRBD1. The J segment lost 3 bases and the V segment lost 2 bases, leaving 16 bases of the junction unmatched. The CDR3 extends over 19 amino acids. Germline CDR1 MDHEN, CDR2 SYDVKM.

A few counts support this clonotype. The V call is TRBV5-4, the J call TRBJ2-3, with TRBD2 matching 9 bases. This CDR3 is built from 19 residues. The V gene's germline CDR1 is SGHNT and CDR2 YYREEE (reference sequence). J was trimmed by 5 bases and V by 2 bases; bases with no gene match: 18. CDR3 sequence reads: CASSFPSLHSGSRGDTQYF. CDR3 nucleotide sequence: TGTGCCAGCAGCTTCCCCTCCTTACATAGCGGGAGCAGAGGAGATACGCAGTATTTT.

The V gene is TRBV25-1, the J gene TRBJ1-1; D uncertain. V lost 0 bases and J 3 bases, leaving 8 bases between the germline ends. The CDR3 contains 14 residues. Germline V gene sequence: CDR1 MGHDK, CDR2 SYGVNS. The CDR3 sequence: CASSEYRGYTEAFF. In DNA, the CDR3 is TGTGCCAGCAGTGAATATCGGGGATACACTGAAGCTTTCTTT.

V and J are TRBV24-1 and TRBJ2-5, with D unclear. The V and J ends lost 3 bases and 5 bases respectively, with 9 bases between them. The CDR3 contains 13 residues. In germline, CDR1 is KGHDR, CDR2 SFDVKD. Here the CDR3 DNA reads TGTGCCACCAGTGATCCGGGTGCGGAGACCCAGTACTTC. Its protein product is CATSDPGAETQYF.

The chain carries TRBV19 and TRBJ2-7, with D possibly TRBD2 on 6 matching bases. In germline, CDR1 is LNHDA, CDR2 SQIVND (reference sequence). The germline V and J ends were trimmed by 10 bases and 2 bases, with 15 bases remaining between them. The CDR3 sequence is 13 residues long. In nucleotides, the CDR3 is TGTGCCACCTCTGGCGGGGCAACCTACGAGCAGTACTTC. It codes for CATSGGATYEQYF.

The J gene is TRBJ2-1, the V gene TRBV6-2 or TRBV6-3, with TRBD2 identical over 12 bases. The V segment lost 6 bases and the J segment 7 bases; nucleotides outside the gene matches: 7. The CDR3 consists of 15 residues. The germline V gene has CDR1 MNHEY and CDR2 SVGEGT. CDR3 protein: CASSRGLAGRNEQFF. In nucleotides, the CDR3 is TGTGCCAGCAGCCGAGGACTAGCGGGAAGAAATGAGCAGTTCTTC.

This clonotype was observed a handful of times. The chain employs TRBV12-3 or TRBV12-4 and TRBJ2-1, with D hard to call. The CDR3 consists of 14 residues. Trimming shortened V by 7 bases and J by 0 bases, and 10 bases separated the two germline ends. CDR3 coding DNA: TGTGCCAGCAACCGCCCGAGCTCCTACAATGAGCAGTTCTTC. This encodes CASNRPSSYNEQFF.

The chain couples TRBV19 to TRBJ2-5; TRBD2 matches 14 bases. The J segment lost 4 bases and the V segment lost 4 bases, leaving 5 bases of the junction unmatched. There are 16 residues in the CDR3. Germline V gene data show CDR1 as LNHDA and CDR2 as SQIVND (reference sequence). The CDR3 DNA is TGTGCCAGTAGTACCGGACTAGCGGGGGGCGGAGAGACCCAGTACTTC. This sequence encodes CASSTGLAGGGETQYF.

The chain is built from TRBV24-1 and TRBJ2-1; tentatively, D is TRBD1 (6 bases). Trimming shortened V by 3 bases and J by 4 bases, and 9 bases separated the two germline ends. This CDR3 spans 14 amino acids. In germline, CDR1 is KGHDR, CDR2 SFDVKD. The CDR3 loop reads CATSDGQNYNEQFF. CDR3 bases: TGTGCCACCAGTGATGGACAGAATTACAATGAGCAGTTCTTC.

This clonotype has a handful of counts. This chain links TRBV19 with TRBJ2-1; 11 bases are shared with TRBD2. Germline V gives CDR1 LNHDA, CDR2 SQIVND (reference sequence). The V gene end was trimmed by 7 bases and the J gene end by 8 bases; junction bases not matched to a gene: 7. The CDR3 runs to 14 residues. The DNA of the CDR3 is TGTGCCAGTACGTTAGCGGGAGGGCCTGATGAGCAGTTCTTC. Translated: CASTLAGGPDEQFF.

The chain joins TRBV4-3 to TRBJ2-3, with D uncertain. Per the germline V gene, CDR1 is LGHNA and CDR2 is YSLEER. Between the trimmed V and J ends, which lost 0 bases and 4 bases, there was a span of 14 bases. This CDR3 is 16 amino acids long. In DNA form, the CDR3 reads TGCGCCAGCAGCCAAGACGAGGCACCAGCTTCAGATACGCAGTATTTT. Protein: CASSQDEAPASDTQYF.

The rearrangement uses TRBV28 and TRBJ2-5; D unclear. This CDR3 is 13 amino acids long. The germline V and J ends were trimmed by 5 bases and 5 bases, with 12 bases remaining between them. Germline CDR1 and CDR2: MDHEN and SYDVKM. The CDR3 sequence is CASSIQTPETQYF. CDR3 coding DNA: TGTGCCAGCAGTATACAAACCCCGGAGACCCAGTACTTC.

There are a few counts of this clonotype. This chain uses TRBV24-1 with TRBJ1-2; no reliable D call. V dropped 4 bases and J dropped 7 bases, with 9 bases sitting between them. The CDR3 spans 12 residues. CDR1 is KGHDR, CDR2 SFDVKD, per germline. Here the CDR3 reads CATSDEFFGYTF. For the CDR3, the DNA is TGTGCCACCAGTGACGAATTCTTTGGCTACACCTTC.

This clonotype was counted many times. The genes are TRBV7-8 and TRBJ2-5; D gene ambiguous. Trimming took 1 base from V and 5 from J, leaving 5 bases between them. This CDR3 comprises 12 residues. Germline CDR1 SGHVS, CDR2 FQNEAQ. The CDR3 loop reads CASSLVTETQYF. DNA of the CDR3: TGTGCCAGCAGCTTAGTTACGGAGACCCAGTACTTC.

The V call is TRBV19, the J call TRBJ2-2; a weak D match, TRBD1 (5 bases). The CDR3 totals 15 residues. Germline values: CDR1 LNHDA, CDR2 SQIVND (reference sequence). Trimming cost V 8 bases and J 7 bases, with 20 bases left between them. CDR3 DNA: TGTGCCAGTTTCCCCCACAGGTCGTCGATCGGGGAGCTGTTTTTT. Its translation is CASFPHRSSIGELFF.

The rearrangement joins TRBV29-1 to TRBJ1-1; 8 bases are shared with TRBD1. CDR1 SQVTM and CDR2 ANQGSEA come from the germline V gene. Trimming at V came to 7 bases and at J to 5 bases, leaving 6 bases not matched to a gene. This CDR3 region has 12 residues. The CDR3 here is CSAQGAGTEAFF. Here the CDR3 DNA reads TGCAGCGCCCAGGGGGCTGGGACTGAAGCTTTCTTT.

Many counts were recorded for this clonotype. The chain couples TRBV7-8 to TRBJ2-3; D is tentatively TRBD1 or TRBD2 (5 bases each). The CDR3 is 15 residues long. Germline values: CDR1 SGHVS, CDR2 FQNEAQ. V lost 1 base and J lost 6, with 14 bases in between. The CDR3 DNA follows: TGTGCCAGCAGCTTAGGGGGGTTAGGAGACGATACGCAGTATTTT. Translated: CASSLGGLGDDTQYF.

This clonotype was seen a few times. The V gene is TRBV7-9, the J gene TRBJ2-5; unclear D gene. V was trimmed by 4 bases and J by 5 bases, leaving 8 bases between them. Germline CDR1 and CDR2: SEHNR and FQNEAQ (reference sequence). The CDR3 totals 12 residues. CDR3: CASSYLMETQYF. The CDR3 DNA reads TGTGCCAGCAGCTACCTCATGGAGACCCAGTACTTC. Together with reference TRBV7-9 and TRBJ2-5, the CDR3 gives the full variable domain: DTGVSQNPRHKITKRGQNVTFRCDPISEHNRLYWYRQTLGQGPEFLTYFQNEAQLEKSRLLSDRFSAERPKGSFSTLEIQRTEQGDSAMYLCASSYLMETQYFGPGTRLLVL.

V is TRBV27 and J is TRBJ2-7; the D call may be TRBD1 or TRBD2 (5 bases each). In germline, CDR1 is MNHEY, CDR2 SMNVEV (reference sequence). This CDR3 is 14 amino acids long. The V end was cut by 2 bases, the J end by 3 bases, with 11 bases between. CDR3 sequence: CASSLKGTLYEQYF. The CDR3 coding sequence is TGTGCCAGCAGTTTAAAGGGGACCCTCTACGAGCAGTACTTC.

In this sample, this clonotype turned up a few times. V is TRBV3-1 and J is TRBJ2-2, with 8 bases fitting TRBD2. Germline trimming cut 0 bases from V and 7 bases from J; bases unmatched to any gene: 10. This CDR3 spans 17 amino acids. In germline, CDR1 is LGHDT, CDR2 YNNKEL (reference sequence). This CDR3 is CASSQDLPGSGGGELFF. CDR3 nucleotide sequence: TGTGCCAGCAGCCAAGATCTCCCCGGGAGCGGGGGCGGGGAGCTGTTTTTT.